This TCR beta chain is drawn from a study of beta chain features in type 1 diabetes. The investigators reverse transcribed all of the isolated RNA, so they sequenced expressed TCRB transcripts. Assay used: immunoSEQ multiplex PCR; TCRdb lists only in-frame clones, some missing. Here the sample spans some 230,000 clones, over 7.5% being singletons. The CDR3 totals 16 residues. Germline lookup yields CDR1 SGHRS and CDR2 YFSETQ. Unmatched junction bases numbered 7, after V lost 2 bases and J lost 5 bases. This sequence originates from a woman aged 18-29 years in good health. The chain is built from TRBV5-1 and TRBJ2-1; 10 nucleotides align to TRBD2. The sequenced sample was naive CD4+ T cells from blood. CDR3 nucleotides: TGCGCCAGCAGCTTCCCTAGCGGGAGTATCGACAATGAGCAGTTCTTC. Protein: CASSFPSGSIDNEQFF.